What follows is one TCR beta chain and its context. Its antigen is not known. Unique molecular identifiers were attached to individual cDNA molecules. TCRdb recomputed calls from the 5' RACE reads with MiXCR, one row per CDR3 protein. This table has some 76,000 distinct CDR3 sequences, roughly 13% appearing once. The sample originates from a study of early T cells in non-severe SARS-CoV-2 infection. Overall study: Alpha and beta chains were unpaired, from unsorted whole-blood bulk RNA.

V lost 6 bases and J 4 bases, leaving 18 bases between the germline ends. Germline V gene sequence: CDR1 DFQATT, CDR2 SNEGSKA (reference sequence). The CDR3 contains 14 residues. Study-wide points: VDJdb matching favored anti-spike CD8 responses, missing private and CD4 specificities.

The clonotype comes from an adult who was a healthcare worker with PCR-confirmed SARS-CoV-2 infection or an uninfected control (not recorded which). The material sequenced was whole blood. V is TRBV20-1 and J is TRBJ2-5; the D is unclear. The CDR3 protein is CSAFLGPVAETQYF. CDR3 DNA sequence: TGCAGTGCATTTTTGGGCCCCGTCGCAGAGACCCAGTACTTC.